A selection of T cell receptor beta chains follows, all from one sample in a study of blood T cell repertoires in COVID-19. The method was immunoSEQ multiplex PCR; TCRdb's version includes in-frame clones alone and lacks a portion of them. Among roughly 230,000 clones listed, about 85% were seen once. Sequenced input: peripheral blood. These receptors all stem from a man in his forties with acute or convalescent COVID-19. The CDR3 runs from the conserved cysteine through the conserved F or W. A D gene is named only where the DNA matches it firmly. Not all rows give a size; the values are once, few, many and, for expanded clones, a class.

D	size	V	length	J	DNA	CDR3
NA	NA	TRBV20-1	15	TRBJ1-1	TGCAGTGCTAGTACGGACAGCTACCTGAACACTGAAGCTTTCTTT	CSASTDSYLNTEAFF
TRBD1	NA	TRBV18	16	TRBJ1-1	TGTGCCAGCTCATCAACTCCAGGGGGCTCTATCACTGAAGCTTTCTTT	CASSSTPGGSITEAFF
NA	NA	TRBV5-1	16	TRBJ2-7	TGCGCCAGCAGCGGCCTAGGGGTAGCGGAGGTCTACGAGCAGTACTTC	CASSGLGVAEVYEQYF
NA	NA	TRBV13	14	TRBJ1-1	TGTGCCAGCAGCTTGGGACACCCGAACACTGAAGCTTTCTTT	CASSLGHPNTEAFF
NA	NA	TRBV11-2	14	TRBJ1-2	TGTGCCAGCAGCTTAGGACAGTTCAACTATGGCTACACCTTC	CASSLGQFNYGYTF
TRBD1	NA	TRBV27	15	TRBJ2-7	TGTGCCAGCAGTTTATTGGGGACAGACCGCTACGAGCAGTACTTC	CASSLLGTDRYEQYF
NA	NA	TRBV5-4	14	TRBJ2-5	TGTGCCAGCAGCGTAGGGGGTTTTGGAGAGACCCAGTACTTC	CASSVGGFGETQYF
NA	NA	TRBV29-1	11	TRBJ1-1	TGCAGCGTTGAAGAGGAGACTGAAGCTTTCTTT	CSVEEETEAFF
TRBD1	NA	TRBV5-1	14	TRBJ2-2	TGCGCCAGCAGCGGGACAGGGGGGAGTGAGGAGCTGTTTTTT	CASSGTGGSEELFF
TRBD1	NA	TRBV5-1	15	TRBJ1-3	TGCGCCAGCAGCAGGGACAGCGGACCTGGAAACACCATATATTTT	CASSRDSGPGNTIYF
NA	few	TRBV29-1	14	TRBJ1-4	TGCAGCGCCTTATCGGGGGCAACTAATGAAAAACTGTTTTTT	CSALSGATNEKLFF
TRBD1	NA	TRBV7-6	13	TRBJ2-1	TGTGCCAGCAGTGGGACAGGGGTACATGAGCAGTTCTTC	CASSGTGVHEQFF
NA	NA	TRBV27	13	TRBJ2-1	TGTGCCAGCGGGGCAGCTTATTACAATGAGCAGTTCTTC	CASGAAYYNEQFF
TRBD1	NA	TRBV5-4	16	TRBJ1-2	TGTGCCAGCAGCTCGGGACAGGGAGGTTATTACGTTGGCTACACCTTC	CASSSGQGGYYVGYTF
NA	NA	TRBV7-2	13	TRBJ2-4	TGTGCCAGCAGCCTCACTGAGGTAAACATTCAGTACTTC	CASSLTEVNIQYF
NA	few	TRBV5-1	15	TRBJ1-1	TGCGCCAGCAGCTTTTTGGACAGTCAGAACACTGAAGCTTTCTTT	CASSFLDSQNTEAFF
NA	NA	TRBV18	13	TRBJ1-6	TGTGCCAGCTCATACTCCCGGGATTCACCCCTCCACTTT	CASSYSRDSPLHF
TRBD1	NA	TRBV14	15	TRBJ2-3	TGTGCCAGCAGCCGTGGGACAGGGAGCACAGATACGCAGTATTTT	CASSRGTGSTDTQYF
TRBD1	NA	TRBV6-5	13	TRBJ1-6	TGTGCCGCCGGACAGGCCTATAATTCACCCCTCCACTTT	CAAGQAYNSPLHF
NA	NA	TRBV5-1	13	TRBJ1-1	TGCGCCAGCAGCGCCGGCGGCCCCACTGAAGCTTTCTTT	CASSAGGPTEAFF
NA	NA	TRBV5-4	13	TRBJ1-3	TGTGCCAGCAGCTTGGCCTTAGGAAACACCATATATTTT	CASSLALGNTIYF
TRBD1	NA	TRBV5-1	17	TRBJ1-1	TGCGCCAGCAGCCCCGAAACAGGGGGCAAGGGGAACACTGAAGCTTTCTTT	CASSPETGGKGNTEAFF
TRBD1	NA	TRBV30	16	TRBJ1-6	TGTGCCTGGAGTGAAACAGGGGGGTTCCTTAATTCACCCCTCCACTTT	CAWSETGGFLNSPLHF
NA	NA	TRBV2	13	TRBJ1-6	TGTGCCAGCAGTGAACGGTATAATTCACCCCTCCACTTT	CASSERYNSPLHF
NA	NA	TRBV19	14	TRBJ2-1	TGTGCCAGTAGTACCTACAGGGGAGGTACTGAGCAGTTCTTC	CASSTYRGGTEQFF
TRBD2	NA	TRBV14	15	TRBJ2-1	TGTGCCAGCAGCTTACGACTAGCGGGGGTCAATGAGCAGTTCTTC	CASSLRLAGVNEQFF
TRBD2	NA	TRBV4-3	17	TRBJ2-7	TGCGCCAGCAGCGAAGCCCTTCAAGGGAGGGTCTCCTACGAGCAGTACTTC	CASSEALQGRVSYEQYF
NA	once	TRBV6-5	14	TRBJ2-2	TGTGCCAGCAGTTACGGGCCTCGGATCGGGGAGCTGTTTTTT	CASSYGPRIGELFF